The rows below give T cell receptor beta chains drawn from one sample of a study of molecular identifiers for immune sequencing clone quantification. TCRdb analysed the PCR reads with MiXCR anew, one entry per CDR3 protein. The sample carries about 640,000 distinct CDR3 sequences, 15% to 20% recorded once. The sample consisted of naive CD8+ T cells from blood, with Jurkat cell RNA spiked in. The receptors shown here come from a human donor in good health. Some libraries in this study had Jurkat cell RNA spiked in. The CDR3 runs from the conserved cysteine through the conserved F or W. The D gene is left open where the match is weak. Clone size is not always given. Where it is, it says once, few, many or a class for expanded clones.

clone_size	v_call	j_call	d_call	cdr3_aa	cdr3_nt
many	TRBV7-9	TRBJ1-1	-	CASSSRTATKGEAFF	TGTGCCAGCAGCTCGCGGACGGCAACTAAAGGTGAAGCTTTCTTT
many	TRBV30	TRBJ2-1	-	CAWSVRAGPPLDYNEQFF	TGTGCCTGGAGTGTACGGGCAGGTCCGCCCTTAGACTACAATGAGCAGTTCTTC
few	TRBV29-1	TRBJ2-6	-	CSAPIGTTGANVLTF	TGCAGCGCACCCATCGGGACAACGGGGGCCAACGTCCTGACTTTC
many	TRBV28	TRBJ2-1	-	CATETRSSYNEQFF	TGTGCCACCGAAACAAGAAGCTCCTACAATGAGCAGTTCTTC
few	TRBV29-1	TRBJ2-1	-	CSGLGEGANNEQFF	TGCAGCGGCTTGGGGGAGGGGGCGAACAATGAGCAGTTCTTC
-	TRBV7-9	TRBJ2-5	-	CASSLAVQGQVTQYF	TGTGCCAGCAGCTTAGCGGTCCAGGGACAAGTGACCCAGTACTTC
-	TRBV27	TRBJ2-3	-	CASRWGGPTDTQYF	TGTGCCAGCAGGTGGGGGGGGCCCACAGATACGCAGTATTTT
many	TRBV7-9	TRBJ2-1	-	CASSRSEGAYNEQFF	TGTGCCAGCAGCCGGTCGGAGGGCGCCTACAATGAGCAGTTCTTC
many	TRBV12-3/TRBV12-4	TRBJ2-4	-	CASTNSGRGLAKNIQYF	TGTGCCAGCACCAACTCCGGGCGGGGACTAGCCAAAAACATTCAGTACTTC
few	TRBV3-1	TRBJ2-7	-	CASSQVLDPYHEQYF	TGTGCCAGCAGCCAAGTTCTGGACCCCTACCACGAGCAGTACTTC
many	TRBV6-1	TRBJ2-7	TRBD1	CASSGTGYPYEQYF	TGTGCCAGCAGCGGGACAGGGTACCCCTACGAGCAGTACTTC
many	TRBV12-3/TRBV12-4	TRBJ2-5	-	CASSLQGTETQYF	TGTGCCAGCAGCTTACAGGGAACAGAGACCCAGTACTTC
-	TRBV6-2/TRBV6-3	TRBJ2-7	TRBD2	CASSSGGSYGQYF	TGTGCCAGCTCTAGCGGGGGATCCTACGGGCAGTACTTC
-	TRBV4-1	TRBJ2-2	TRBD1	CASSQGPGQGGILFF	TGCGCCAGCAGCCAAGGCCCCGGACAGGGTGGGATTTTGTTTTTT
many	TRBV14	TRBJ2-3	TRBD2	CASSQGRTSGRYF	TGTGCCAGCAGCCAAGGAAGGACTAGCGGGAGGTATTTT